These 18 T cell receptor beta chains were all obtained from the same sample, sequenced in a study of T cells in Graves' hyperthyroidism and ophthalmopathy. What was amplified from RNA transcripts were TCR beta CDR3 regions. First-round RT-PCR of the TCR CDR3 relied on the HTBI primer set. TCRdb fed the multiplex PCR reads into MiXCR, producing one record per CDR3 protein. Altogether around 620,000 distinct CDR3 sequences are present, about half being singletons, with the ten largest covering over 15%. The sequencing input was peripheral blood or thyroid tissue (not recorded which). The receptors derive from an adult woman with Graves' disease, either hyperthyroidism or ophthalmopathy (not recorded which).

This clonotype was picked up a small number of times. The chain combines TRBV5-1 with TRBJ2-5, with TRBD1 matching 7 bases. Germline CDR1 SGHRS, CDR2 YFSETQ. V lost 2 bases and J lost 5; bases outside the gene matches: 12. The CDR3 runs to 16 residues. The CDR3 sequence: CASSFSTGVSGETQYF. DNA of the CDR3: TGCGCCAGCAGCTTCTCTACAGGGGTCAGTGGTGAGACCCAGTACTTC.

This clonotype has just a few counts. The V call is TRBV7-3, the J call TRBJ1-1; 9 bases align to TRBD1. V dropped 8 bases and J dropped 1; count of bases not matched to a gene: 2. CDR3 size: 13 residues. The germline V gene encodes CDR1 SGHTA and CDR2 FQGTGA. The CDR3 protein is CASQGQGNTEAFF. Written as DNA, the CDR3 is TGTGCCAGCCAGGGACAGGGGAACACTGAAGCTTTCTTT.

V usage is TRBV28 and J usage is TRBJ1-1; D is undetermined. V was trimmed by 8 bases and J by 1 base, leaving 23 bases between them. Per germline, CDR1 MDHEN and CDR2 SYDVKM. The length of the CDR3 is 17 residues. The DNA of the CDR3 is TGTGCCAGCCTCCCTTCCGGTGGAGGGCATGGGAACACTGAAGCTTTCTTT. Amino acid sequence: CASLPSGGGHGNTEAFF. The variable domain in full, with the rest retrieved from reference TRBV28 and TRBJ1-1, is DVKVTQSSRYLVKRTGEKVFLECVQDMDHENMFWYRQDPGLGLRLIYFSYDVKMKEKGDIPEGYSVSREKKERFSLILESASTNQTSMYLCASLPSGGGHGNTEAFFGQGTRLTVV.

This clonotype was detected only once. The V call is TRBV20-1, the J call TRBJ2-7; no firm D call. Trimming removed 6 bases from V and 6 bases from J, with 24 bases in between. This CDR3 has 15 amino acids. Germline V CDR1 and CDR2: DFQATT, SNEGSKA (reference sequence). CDR3 residues: CSATLRGRGFSEQYF. The CDR3 DNA follows: TGCAGTGCCACCCTCCGTGGGCGTGGGTTCTCCGAGCAGTACTTC.

This clonotype was seen a single time. Germline is not matched at one junction end, which may reflect a read error. This chain links TRBV5-5 with TRBJ2-5; unclear D gene. The CDR3 covers 9 residues. The germline CDR1 and CDR2 sequences are SGHKS and YYEKEE (reference sequence). Here the CDR3 DNA reads TGTGCCAGCAGCTTAAGCCAGGACTTC. Translation gives CASSLSQDF.

The chain uses TRBV12-3 or TRBV12-4 and TRBJ1-4; no definite D call. Trimming took off 4 bases at V and 10 bases at J, with 7 bases between the two ends. The CDR3 extends over 11 amino acids. CDR3 residues: CASSSAGKLFF. CDR3 DNA: TGTGCCAGCAGTTCCGCAGGAAAACTGTTTTTT.

With regard to this clonotype: A much larger clone lies a single base off, so this may be a read error. This sequence joins TRBV5-5 and TRBJ1-1; a possible D gene is TRBD1 (6 bases). Germline values: CDR1 SGHKS, CDR2 YYEKEE (reference sequence). Trimming took off 9 bases at V and 5 bases at J, with 17 bases between the two ends. The CDR3 has 13 residues. The CDR3 coding sequence is TGTGCCACCAGTCGCAGGGGAACGACTGAAGCTTTCTTT. It translates to CATSRRGTTEAFF.

This clonotype has ten or more counts. The rearrangement links TRBV3-1 to TRBJ2-7; 7 bases map to TRBD1. Germline CDR1 LGHDT, CDR2 YNNKEL (reference sequence). This CDR3 is 15 amino acids long. Trimming took 2 bases from V and 5 from J; bases not matched to a gene: 9. The CDR3 coding sequence is TGTGCCAGCAGCCAAAGGGGCCAGGGGGTGAACGAGCAGTACTTC. Encoded protein: CASSQRGQGVNEQYF.

Remarks on this clonotype: This clone may be a read error of a much larger clone one base away. CDR3 sequence: CSARSGAGASVLTF. The CDR3 nucleotides are TGCAGTGCTCGGTCCGGGGCGGGGGCCAGCGTCCTGACTTTC. The chain links TRBV20-1 to TRBJ2-6, with D perhaps TRBD2 (7 bases). Per the germline V gene, CDR1 is DFQATT and CDR2 is SNEGSKA (reference sequence). The CDR3 totals 14 residues.

A note on this clonotype: This may stem from a read error, because a much larger clone lies one nucleotide away. The gene calls are TRBV12-3 or TRBV12-4 and TRBJ1-4; D remains unclear. The CDR3 loop spans 14 amino acids. V lost 3 bases and J lost 3, with 8 bases in between. CDR3 coding DNA: TGTGCCAGCAGTTTCGATTTCCCTAATGAAAAACTGTTTTTT. This codes for CASSFDFPNEKLFF.

This clonotype was found many times. The rearrangement joins TRBV3-1 to TRBJ1-6; D gene unclear. V was cut by 3 bases and J by 10 bases, with 10 bases left in between. Germline CDR1 and CDR2: LGHDT and YNNKEL (reference sequence). The CDR3 extends over 13 amino acids. The CDR3 sequence is CASSQLRGSPLHF. The CDR3 nucleotides are TGTGCCAGCAGCCAGCTTCGAGGATCACCCCTCCACTTT.

This clonotype showed up many times. The chain recombines TRBV7-9 with TRBJ1-6; unclear D gene. The CDR3 spans 12 residues. The V end was cut by 5 bases, the J end by 7 bases, with 6 bases between. Germline values: CDR1 SEHNR, CDR2 FQNEAQ (reference sequence). CDR3 loop: CASSRTNSPLHF. The CDR3 DNA reads as TGTGCCAGCAGCCGAACGAATTCACCCCTCCACTTT.

The V gene is TRBV25-1, the J gene TRBJ2-7, with D perhaps TRBD1 or TRBD2 (5 bases each). The CDR3 loop spans 12 amino acids. Germline CDR1 and CDR2: MGHDK and SYGVNS. Here the CDR3 reads CASLTEWGEQYF. The CDR3 DNA follows: TGTGCAAGCCTAACCGAGTGGGGGGAGCAGTACTTC.

This clonotype was observed at least ten times. This chain uses TRBV27 with TRBJ2-2; TRBD1 is a possible D gene (5 bases). V dropped 4 bases and J dropped 9 bases, with 9 bases sitting between them. The CDR3 length is 12 residues. CDR1 is MNHEY, CDR2 SMNVEV, per germline (reference sequence). The DNA for the CDR3 is TGTGCCAGCAGTTCCGGACATAGGGAGCTGTTTTTT. This gives the protein CASSSGHRELFF.

The sample holds one count of this clonotype. In nucleotides, the CDR3 is TGTGCCAGTAGTAATCCGAACACCGGGGAGCTGTTTTTT. Translated: CASSNPNTGELFF. The chain combines TRBV19 with TRBJ2-2, with D unclear. Germline loops: CDR1 LNHDA, CDR2 SQIVND (reference sequence). The CDR3 contains 13 residues. V was cut by 4 bases and J by 0 bases, with 3 bases left in between.

This clonotype was counted many times. This chain links TRBV5-1 with TRBJ2-2; D gene ambiguous. The V gene's germline CDR1 is SGHRS and CDR2 YFSETQ. Trimming took 2 bases from V and 4 from J, leaving 12 bases between them. The length of the CDR3 is 15 residues. The CDR3 DNA reads TGCGCCAGCAGCTTCCTACAGTTGCCCACCGGGGAGCTGTTTTTT. It is translated as CASSFLQLPTGELFF.

The chain recombines TRBV20-1 with TRBJ2-2; possibly TRBD1 for D (5 bases). V shed 3 bases and J shed 2 bases, with 13 bases lying between them. The CDR3 totals 15 residues. Germline CDR1 reads DFQATT; CDR2 reads SNEGSKA (reference sequence). The CDR3 DNA reads TGCAGTGCTAGGGATCCCAGGGTAAACACCGGGGAGCTGTTTTTT. Residues: CSARDPRVNTGELFF.

This chain connects TRBV12-3 or TRBV12-4 to TRBJ2-7, with TRBD2 matching 14 bases. The trim removed 5 bases at V and 7 bases at J, leaving 13 bases unmatched. The CDR3 extends over 17 amino acids. CDR3 in amino acids: CASSPGTSGSNYGEQYF. CDR3 sequence (DNA): TGTGCCAGCAGTCCCGGGACTAGCGGGAGTAATTATGGAGAGCAGTACTTC.